These 4 T cell receptor beta chains were all obtained from the same sample, sequenced in a study of beta chain features in type 1 diabetes. Expressed TCRB transcripts were sequenced because the isolated RNA had all been reverse transcribed beforehand. The data were produced by immunoSEQ multiplex PCR, yet TCRdb's version contains in-frame clones alone and is incomplete. The data contain hundreds of thousands of clones, roughly 8% of them singletons. Material for sequencing was central memory CD4+ T cells from blood. These receptors originate from a young woman in good health.

This clone was picked up a small number of times. The chain carries TRBV6-1 and TRBJ2-5; no firm D call. The CDR3 is 13 residues long. The V gene lost 2 bases and the J gene lost 2 bases, with 6 bases spanning the gap. Germline V CDR1 and CDR2: MNHNS, SASEGT. The CDR3: CASSEQLQETQYF. DNA of the CDR3: TGTGCCAGCAGTGAACAGCTACAAGAGACCCAGTACTTC.

This clone was detected a few times. The chain has TRBV7-9 and TRBJ2-1, with TRBD2 as a possible D gene (6 bases). V shed 0 bases and J shed 2 bases, with 14 bases lying between them. The germline V gene has CDR1 SEHNR and CDR2 FQNEAQ (reference sequence). The CDR3 is 17 residues long. This chain's CDR3 is CASSLAGGPRTYNEQFF. CDR3 DNA: TGTGCCAGCAGCTTAGCGGGAGGACCTCGTACCTACAATGAGCAGTTCTTC.

The chain is built from TRBV2 and TRBJ2-3; D is perhaps TRBD1 (6 bases). V gave up 6 bases and J gave up 1 base, with 20 bases separating them. Germline V gives CDR1 SNHLY, CDR2 FYNNEI. The CDR3 is 17 residues long. CDR3 in DNA: TGTGCCAGCAGATACACTAGGAACAGGGACCGCACAGATACGCAGTATTTT. Encoded protein: CASRYTRNRDRTDTQYF.

The rearrangement uses TRBV28 and TRBJ2-3; 11 bases fit TRBD2. There are 15 residues in the CDR3. J gave up 4 bases and V 5 bases, and 5 bases lay outside the gene matches. Germline V gene lookup returns CDR1 MDHEN and CDR2 SYDVKM. CDR3 residues: CASSTTSGSSDTQYF. The DNA of the CDR3 is TGTGCCAGCAGTACTACTAGCGGGAGCTCAGATACGCAGTATTTT.